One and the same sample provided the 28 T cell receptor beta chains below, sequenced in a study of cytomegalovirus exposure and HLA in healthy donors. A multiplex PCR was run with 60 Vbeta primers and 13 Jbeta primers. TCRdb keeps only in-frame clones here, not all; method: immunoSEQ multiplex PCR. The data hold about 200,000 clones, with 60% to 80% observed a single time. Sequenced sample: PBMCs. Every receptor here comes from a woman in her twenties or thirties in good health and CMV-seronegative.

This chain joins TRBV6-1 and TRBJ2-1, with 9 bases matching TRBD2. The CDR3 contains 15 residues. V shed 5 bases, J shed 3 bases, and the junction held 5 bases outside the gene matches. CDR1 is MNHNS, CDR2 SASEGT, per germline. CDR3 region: CASSLSGSRYNEQFF. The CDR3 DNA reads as TGTGCCAGCAGTCTTAGCGGGAGCCGCTACAATGAGCAGTTCTTC.

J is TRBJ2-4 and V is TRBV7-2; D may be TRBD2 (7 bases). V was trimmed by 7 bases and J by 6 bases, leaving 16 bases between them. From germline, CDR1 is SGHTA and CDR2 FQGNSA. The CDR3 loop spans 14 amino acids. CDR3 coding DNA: TGTGCCAGCAACCCTAGCGGAGGGGGAAACATTCAGTACTTC. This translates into CASNPSGGGNIQYF.

The DNA for the CDR3 is TGTGCCAGCAGCCCCTGGGACTTTTACAATGAGCAGTTCTTC. Its translation is CASSPWDFYNEQFF. The chain uses TRBV7-9 and TRBJ2-1; possibly TRBD2 for D (6 bases). The germline gives CDR1 SEHNR, CDR2 FQNEAQ (reference sequence). Trimming took 5 bases from V and 4 from J, leaving 12 bases between them. The CDR3 is made up of 14 amino acids.

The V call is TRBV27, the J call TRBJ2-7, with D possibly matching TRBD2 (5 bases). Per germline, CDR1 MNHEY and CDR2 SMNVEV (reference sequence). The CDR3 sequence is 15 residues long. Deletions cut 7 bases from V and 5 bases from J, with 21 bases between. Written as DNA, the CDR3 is TGTGCCAGCACCACTATCGCCGGCGGGCCCGACGAGCAGTACTTC. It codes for CASTTIAGGPDEQYF.

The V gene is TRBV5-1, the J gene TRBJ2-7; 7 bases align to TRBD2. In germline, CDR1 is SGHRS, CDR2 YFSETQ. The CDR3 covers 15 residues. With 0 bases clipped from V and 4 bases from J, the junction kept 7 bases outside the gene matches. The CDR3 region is CASSLVAGEEYEQYF. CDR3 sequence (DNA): TGCGCCAGCAGCTTGGTTGCGGGAGAGGAGTACGAGCAGTACTTC.

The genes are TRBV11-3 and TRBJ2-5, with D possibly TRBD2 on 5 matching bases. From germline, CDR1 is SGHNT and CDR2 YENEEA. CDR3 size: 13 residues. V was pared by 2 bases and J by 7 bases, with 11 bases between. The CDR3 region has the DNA TGTGCCAGCAGCTTACAGACCGAGGGGACCCAGTACTTC. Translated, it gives CASSLQTEGTQYF.

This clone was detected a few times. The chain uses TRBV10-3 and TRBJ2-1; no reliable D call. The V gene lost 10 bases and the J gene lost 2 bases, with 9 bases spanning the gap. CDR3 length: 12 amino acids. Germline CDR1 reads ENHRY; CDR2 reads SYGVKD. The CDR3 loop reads CATRGTYNEQFF. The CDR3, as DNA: TGTGCCACCCGCGGTACCTACAATGAGCAGTTCTTC.

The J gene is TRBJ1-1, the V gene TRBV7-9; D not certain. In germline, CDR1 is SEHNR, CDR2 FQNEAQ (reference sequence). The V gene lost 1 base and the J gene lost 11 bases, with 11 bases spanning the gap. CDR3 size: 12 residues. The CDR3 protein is CASSLGVADAFF. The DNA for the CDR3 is TGTGCCAGCAGCTTAGGGGTCGCGGATGCTTTCTTT.

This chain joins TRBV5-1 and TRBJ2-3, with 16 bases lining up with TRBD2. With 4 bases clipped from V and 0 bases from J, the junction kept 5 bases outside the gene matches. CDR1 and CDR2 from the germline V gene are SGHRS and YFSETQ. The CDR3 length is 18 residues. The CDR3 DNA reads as TGCGCCAGCAGCCCGGGACTAGCGGGGGGGTTTAGCACAGATACGCAGTATTTT. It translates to CASSPGLAGGFSTDTQYF.

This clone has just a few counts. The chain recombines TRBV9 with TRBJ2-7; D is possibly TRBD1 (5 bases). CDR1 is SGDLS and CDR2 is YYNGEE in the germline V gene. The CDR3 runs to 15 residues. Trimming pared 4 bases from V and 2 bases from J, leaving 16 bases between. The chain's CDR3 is CASSPQRQGPYEQYF. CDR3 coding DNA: TGTGCCAGCAGCCCACAGAGGCAGGGTCCCTACGAGCAGTACTTC. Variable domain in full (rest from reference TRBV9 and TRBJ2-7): DSGVTQTPKHLITATGQRVTLRCSPRSGDLSVYWYQQSLDQGLQFLIQYYNGEERAKGNILERFSAQQFPDLHSELNLSSLELGDSALYFCASSPQRQGPYEQYFGPGTRLTVT.

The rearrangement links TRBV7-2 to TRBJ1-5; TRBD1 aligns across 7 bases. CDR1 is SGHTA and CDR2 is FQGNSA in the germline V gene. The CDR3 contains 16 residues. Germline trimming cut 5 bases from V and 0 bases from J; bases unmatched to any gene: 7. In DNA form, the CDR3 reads TGTGCCAGCAGCACCTGGACAGGCTATAGCAATCAGCCCCAGCATTTT. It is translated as CASSTWTGYSNQPQHF.

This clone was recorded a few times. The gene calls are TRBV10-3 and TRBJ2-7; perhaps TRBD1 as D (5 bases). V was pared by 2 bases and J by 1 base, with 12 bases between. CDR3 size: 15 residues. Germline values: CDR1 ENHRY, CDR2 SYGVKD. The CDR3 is CAISEVEAGSYEQYF. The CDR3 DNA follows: TGTGCCATCAGTGAGGTCGAGGCAGGGTCCTACGAGCAGTACTTC.

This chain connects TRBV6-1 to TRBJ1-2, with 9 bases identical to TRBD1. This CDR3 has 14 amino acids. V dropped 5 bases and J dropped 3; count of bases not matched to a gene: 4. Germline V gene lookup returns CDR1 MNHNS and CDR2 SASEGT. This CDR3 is CASSIRQGDYGYTF. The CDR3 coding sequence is TGTGCCAGCAGTATTCGACAGGGGGACTATGGCTACACCTTC.

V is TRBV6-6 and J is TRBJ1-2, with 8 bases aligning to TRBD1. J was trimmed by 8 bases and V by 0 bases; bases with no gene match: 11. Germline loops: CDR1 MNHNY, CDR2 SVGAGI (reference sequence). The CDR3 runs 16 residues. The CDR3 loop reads CASSYSVAGQAGGYTF. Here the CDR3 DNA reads TGTGCCAGCAGTTACTCGGTCGCGGGACAGGCTGGAGGCTACACCTTC.

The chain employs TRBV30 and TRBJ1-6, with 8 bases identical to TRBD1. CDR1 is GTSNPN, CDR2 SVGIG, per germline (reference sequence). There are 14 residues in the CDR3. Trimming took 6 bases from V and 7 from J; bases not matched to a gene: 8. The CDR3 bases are TGTGCCTGCCGAGGGGGGACAGGCAATTCACCCCTCCACTTT. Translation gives CACRGGTGNSPLHF.

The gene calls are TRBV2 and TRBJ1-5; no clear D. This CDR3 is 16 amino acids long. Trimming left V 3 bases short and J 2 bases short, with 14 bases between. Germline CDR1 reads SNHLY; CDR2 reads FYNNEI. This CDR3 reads CASSDKDGRRNQPQHF. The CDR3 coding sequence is TGTGCCAGCAGTGATAAGGATGGGAGACGCAATCAGCCCCAGCATTTT. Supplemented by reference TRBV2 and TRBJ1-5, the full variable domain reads EPEVTQTPSHQVTQMGQEVILRCVPISNHLYFYWYRQILGQKVEFLVSFYNNEISEKSEIFDDQFSVERPDGSNFTLKIRSTKLEDSAMYFCASSDKDGRRNQPQHFGDGTRLSIL.

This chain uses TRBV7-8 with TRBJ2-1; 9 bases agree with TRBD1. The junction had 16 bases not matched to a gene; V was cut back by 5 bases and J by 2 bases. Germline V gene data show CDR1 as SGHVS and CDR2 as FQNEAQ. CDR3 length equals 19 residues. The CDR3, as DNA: TGTGCCAGCAGCCGAAAGGGACAGGGAAGGCGGGAGACCTACAATGAGCAGTTCTTC. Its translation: CASSRKGQGRRETYNEQFF.

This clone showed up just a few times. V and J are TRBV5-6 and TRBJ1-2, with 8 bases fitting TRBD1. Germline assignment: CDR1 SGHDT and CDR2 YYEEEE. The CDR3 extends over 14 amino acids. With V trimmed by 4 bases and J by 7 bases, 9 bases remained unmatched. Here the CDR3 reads CASSPWTGWIGYTF. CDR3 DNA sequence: TGTGCCAGCAGCCCCTGGACAGGGTGGATTGGCTACACCTTC.

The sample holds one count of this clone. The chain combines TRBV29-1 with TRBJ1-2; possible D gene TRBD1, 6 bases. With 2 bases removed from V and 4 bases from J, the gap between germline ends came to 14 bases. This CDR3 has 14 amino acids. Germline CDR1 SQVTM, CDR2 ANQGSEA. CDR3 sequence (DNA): TGCAGCGTTGAAAGCGACAGGAGGACCTATGGCTACACCTTC. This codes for CSVESDRRTYGYTF.

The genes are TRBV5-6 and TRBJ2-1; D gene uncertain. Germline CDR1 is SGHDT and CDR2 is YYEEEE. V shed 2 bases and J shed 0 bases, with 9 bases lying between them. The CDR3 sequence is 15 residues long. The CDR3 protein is CASSFRGISYNEQFF. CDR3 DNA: TGTGCCAGCAGCTTTCGAGGAATCTCCTACAATGAGCAGTTCTTC.

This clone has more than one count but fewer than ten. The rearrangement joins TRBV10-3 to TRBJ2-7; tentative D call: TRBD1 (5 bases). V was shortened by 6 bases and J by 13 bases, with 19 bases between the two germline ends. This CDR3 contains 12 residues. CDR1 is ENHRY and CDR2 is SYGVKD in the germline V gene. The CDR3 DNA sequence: TGTGCCATCAGGCCCGTGCAGGGAACAACTTACTTC. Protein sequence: CAIRPVQGTTYF.

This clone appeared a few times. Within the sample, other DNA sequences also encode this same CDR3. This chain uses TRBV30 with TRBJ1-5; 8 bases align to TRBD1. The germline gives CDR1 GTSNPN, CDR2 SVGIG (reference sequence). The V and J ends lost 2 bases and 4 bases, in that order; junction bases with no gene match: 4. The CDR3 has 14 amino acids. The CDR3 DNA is TGTGCCTGGAGTCGTACAGGGGGGAATCAGCCCCAGCATTTT. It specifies CAWSRTGGNQPQHF.

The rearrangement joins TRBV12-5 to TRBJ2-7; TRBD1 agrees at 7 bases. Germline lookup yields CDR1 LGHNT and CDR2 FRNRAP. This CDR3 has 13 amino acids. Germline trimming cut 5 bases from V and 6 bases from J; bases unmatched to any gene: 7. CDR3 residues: CASGPDRVGEQYF. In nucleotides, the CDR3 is TGTGCTAGTGGTCCTGACAGGGTAGGCGAGCAGTACTTC.

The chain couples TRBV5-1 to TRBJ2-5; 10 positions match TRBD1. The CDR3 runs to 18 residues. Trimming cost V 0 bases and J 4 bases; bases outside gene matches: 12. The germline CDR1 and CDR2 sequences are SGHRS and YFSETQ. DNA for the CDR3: TGCGCCAGCAGCTTGGTCCCCTCGGGACAGGGGTTCGTAGAGACCCAGTACTTC. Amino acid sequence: CASSLVPSGQGFVETQYF.

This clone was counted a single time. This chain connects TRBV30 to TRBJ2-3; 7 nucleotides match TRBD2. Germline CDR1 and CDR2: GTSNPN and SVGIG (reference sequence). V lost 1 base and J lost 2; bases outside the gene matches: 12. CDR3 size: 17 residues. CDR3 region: CAWSDELRELYTDTQYF. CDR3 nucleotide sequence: TGTGCCTGGAGTGACGAATTGCGGGAGCTCTACACAGATACGCAGTATTTT. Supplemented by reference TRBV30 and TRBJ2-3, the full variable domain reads SQTIHQWPATLVQPVGSPLSLECTVEGTSNPNLYWYRQAAGRGLQLLFYSVGIGQISSEVPQNLSASRPQDRQFILSSKKLLLSDSGFYLCAWSDELRELYTDTQYFGPGTRLTVL.

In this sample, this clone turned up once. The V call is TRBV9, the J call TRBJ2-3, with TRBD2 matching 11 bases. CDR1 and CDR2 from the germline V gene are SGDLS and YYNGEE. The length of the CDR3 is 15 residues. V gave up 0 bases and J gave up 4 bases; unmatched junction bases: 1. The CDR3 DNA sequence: TGTGCCAGCAGCGTAGTAGCGGGGGGGGCAGATACGCAGTATTTT. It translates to CASSVVAGGADTQYF.

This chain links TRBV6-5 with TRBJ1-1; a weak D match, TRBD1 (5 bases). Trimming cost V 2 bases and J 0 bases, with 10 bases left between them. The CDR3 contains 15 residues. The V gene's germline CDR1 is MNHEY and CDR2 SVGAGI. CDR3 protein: CASSYLSGLNTEAFF. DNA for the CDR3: TGTGCCAGCAGTTACCTTTCAGGGTTGAACACTGAAGCTTTCTTT.

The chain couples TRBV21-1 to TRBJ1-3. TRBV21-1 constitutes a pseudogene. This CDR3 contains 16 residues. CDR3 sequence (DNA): TGTGCCAGCAGCCCCTCTCAAGTGCTAGGAGGAAACACCATATATTTT. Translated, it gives CASSPSQVLGGNTIYF.